This T cell receptor beta chain was captured in a study of blood T cells in healthy people across ages. General study findings and limits: Diversity was higher, and naive CD4+ cells more numerous, in long-lived donors than in aged donors. Donor CMV status, an unknown factor, possibly confounded changes in expanded clonotypes.

Then a second PCR, running about 6 to 12 cycles, was carried out with a sample-barcoded 5' primer and a J-beta primer mix. TCRdb reprocessed the 5' RACE reads via MiXCR and lists one record per CDR3 protein. The sample holds over 600,000 distinct CDR3 sequences, about 61% seen once. Turning to this clonotype: What it binds is not known.

This CDR3 has 16 residues. V trimming: 6 bases; J trimming: 1 base; junction bases outside the gene matches: 11. The sequence was collected from a middle-aged man in good health. The sample comprised blood. The chain carries TRBV12-3 or TRBV12-4 and TRBJ2-7; 8 bases match TRBD2. The CDR3 DNA sequence: TGTGCCAGCAGCCTGAGCGGGGGACAAATTTCCTACGAGCAGTACTTC. Amino acid sequence: CASSLSGGQISYEQYF.